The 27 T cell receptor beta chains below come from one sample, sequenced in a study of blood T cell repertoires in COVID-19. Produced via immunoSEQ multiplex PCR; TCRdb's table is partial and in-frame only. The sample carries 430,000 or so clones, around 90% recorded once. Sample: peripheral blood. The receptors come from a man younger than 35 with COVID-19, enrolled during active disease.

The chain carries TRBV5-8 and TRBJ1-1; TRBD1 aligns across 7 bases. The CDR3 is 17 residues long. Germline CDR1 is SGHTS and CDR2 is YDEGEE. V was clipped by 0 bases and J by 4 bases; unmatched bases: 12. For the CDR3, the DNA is TGTGCCAGCAGCTTGGCCAGGGGGTGGGGTCGGGGCACTGAAGCTTTCTTT. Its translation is CASSLARGWGRGTEAFF.

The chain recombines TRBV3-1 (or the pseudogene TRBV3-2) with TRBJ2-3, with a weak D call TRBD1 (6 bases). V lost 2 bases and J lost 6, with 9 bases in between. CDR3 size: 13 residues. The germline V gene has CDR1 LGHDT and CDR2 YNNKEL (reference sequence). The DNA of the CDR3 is TGTGCCAGCAGCCAAAACAGGGCTGATACGCAGTATTTT. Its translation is CASSQNRADTQYF.

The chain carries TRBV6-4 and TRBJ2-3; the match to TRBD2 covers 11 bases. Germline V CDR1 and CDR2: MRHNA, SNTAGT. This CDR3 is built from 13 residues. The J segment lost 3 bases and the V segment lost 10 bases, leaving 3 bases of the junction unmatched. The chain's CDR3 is CATGTSGTDTQYF. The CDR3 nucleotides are TGTGCCACCGGGACTAGCGGAACAGATACGCAGTATTTT.

The CDR3 loop is CASSIRGTGDAYEQYF. The DNA for the CDR3 is TGTGCCAGTAGTATACGTGGGACAGGCGACGCCTACGAGCAGTACTTC. The V and J genes are TRBV19 and TRBJ2-7; 8 nucleotides agree with TRBD1. Trimming at V came to 2 bases and at J to 2 bases, leaving 8 bases not matched to a gene. This CDR3 spans 16 amino acids. CDR1 is LNHDA, CDR2 SQIVND, per germline (reference sequence).

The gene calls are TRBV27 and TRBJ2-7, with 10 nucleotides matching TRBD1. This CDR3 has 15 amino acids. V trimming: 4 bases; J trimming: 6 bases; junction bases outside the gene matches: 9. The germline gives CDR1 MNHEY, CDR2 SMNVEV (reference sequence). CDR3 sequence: CASSSTGTGEGEQYF. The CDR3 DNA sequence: TGTGCCAGCAGTTCAACCGGGACAGGGGAAGGCGAGCAGTACTTC.

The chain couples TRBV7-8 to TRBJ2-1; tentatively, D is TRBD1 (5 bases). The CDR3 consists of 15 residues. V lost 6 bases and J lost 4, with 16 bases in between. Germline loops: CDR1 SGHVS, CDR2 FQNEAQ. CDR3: CASSPADSPYNEQFF. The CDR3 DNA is TGTGCCAGCAGTCCGGCTGACAGCCCGTACAATGAGCAGTTCTTC.

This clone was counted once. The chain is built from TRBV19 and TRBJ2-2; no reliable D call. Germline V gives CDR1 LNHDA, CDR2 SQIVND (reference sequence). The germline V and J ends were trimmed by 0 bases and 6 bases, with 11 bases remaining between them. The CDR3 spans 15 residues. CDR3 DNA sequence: TGTGCCAGTAGTATAGATCTTGGCCTGGCCGGGGAGCTGTTTTTT. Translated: CASSIDLGLAGELFF.

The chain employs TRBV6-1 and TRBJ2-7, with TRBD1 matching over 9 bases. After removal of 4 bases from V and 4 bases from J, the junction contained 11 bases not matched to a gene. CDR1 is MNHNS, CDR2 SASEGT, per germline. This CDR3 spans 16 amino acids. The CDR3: CASSGWTGVEGYEQYF. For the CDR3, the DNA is TGTGCCAGCAGTGGGTGGACAGGGGTTGAGGGGTACGAGCAGTACTTC.

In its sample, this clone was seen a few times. The CDR3 loop is CASLAPGGNQPQHF. CDR3 DNA: TGTGCCAGCTTAGCCCCGGGGGGCAATCAGCCCCAGCATTTT. The V call is TRBV2, the J call TRBJ1-5; D perhaps matches TRBD1 (5 bases). The ends were cut back, 8 bases at V and 2 bases at J, with 13 bases in the middle. Germline CDR1 is SNHLY and CDR2 is FYNNEI. The CDR3 has 14 amino acids.

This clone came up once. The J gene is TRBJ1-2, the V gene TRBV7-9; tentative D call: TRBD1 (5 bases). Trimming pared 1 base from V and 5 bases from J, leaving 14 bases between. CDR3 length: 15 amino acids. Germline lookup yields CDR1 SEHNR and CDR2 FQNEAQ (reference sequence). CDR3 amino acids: CASSLGSERTYGYTF. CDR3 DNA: TGTGCCAGCAGCTTAGGTTCAGAGAGGACATATGGCTACACCTTC.

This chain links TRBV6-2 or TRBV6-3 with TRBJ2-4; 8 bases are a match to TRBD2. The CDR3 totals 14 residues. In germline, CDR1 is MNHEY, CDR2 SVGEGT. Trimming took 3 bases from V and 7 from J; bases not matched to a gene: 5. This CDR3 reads CASSYAGGGNIQYF. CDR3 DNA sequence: TGTGCCAGCAGTTATGCGGGGGGCGGGAACATTCAGTACTTC.

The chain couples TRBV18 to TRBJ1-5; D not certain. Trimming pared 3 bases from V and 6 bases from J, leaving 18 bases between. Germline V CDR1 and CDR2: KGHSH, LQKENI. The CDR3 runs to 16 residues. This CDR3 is CASSPLRVGDRQPQHF. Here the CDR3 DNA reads TGTGCCAGCTCACCCCTAAGAGTTGGAGATCGTCAGCCCCAGCATTTT.

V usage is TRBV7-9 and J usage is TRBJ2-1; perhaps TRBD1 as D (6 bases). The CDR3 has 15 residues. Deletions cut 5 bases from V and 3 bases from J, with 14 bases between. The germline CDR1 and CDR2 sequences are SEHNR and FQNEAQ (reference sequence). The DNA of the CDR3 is TGTGCCAGCAGCCTCCTGGACAGTAGCTACAATGAGCAGTTCTTC. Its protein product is CASSLLDSSYNEQFF.

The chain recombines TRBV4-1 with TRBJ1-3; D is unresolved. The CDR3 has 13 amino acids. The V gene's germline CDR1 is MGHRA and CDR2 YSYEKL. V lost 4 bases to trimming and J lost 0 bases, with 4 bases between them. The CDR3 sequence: CASSRYSGNTIYF. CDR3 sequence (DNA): TGCGCCAGCAGCCGTTACTCTGGAAACACCATATATTTT.

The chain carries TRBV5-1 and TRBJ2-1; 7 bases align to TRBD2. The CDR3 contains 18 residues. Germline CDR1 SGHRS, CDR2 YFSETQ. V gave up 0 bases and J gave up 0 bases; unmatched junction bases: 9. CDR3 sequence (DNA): TGCGCCAGCAGCTTGGCAGGGACTAAAATCAGCTCCTACAATGAGCAGTTCTTC. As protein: CASSLAGTKISSYNEQFF.

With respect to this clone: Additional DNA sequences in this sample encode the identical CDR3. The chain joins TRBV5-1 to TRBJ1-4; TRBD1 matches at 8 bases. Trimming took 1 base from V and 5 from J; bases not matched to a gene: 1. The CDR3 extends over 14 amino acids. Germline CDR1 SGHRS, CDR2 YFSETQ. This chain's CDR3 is CASSLRTGNEKLFF. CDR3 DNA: TGCGCCAGCAGCTTGCGGACAGGGAATGAAAAACTGTTTTTT. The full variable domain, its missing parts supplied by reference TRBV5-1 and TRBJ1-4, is KAGVTQTPRYLIKTRGQQVTLSCSPISGHRSVSWYQQTPGQGLQFLFEYFSETQRNKGNFPGRFSGRQFSNSRSEMNVSTLELGDSALYLCASSLRTGNEKLFFGSGTQLSVL.

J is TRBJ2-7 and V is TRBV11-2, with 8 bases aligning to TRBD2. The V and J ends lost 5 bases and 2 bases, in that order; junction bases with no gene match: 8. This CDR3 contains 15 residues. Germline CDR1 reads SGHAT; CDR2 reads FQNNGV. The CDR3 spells CASSLQPGGPYEQYF. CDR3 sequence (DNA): TGTGCCAGCAGCCTCCAGCCGGGGGGGCCCTACGAGCAGTACTTC. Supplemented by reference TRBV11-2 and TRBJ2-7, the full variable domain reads EAGVAQSPRYKIIEKRQSVAFWCNPISGHATLYWYQQILGQGPKLLIQFQNNGVVDDSQLPKDRFSAERLKGVDSTLKIQPAKLEDSAVYLCASSLQPGGPYEQYFGPGTRLTVT.

DNA for the CDR3: TGTGCCAGCAGCGTAGGAGGTTCGGGGTCAACCGGGGAGCTGTTTTTT. Translation gives CASSVGGSGSTGELFF. This chain uses TRBV9 with TRBJ2-2; D might be TRBD2 (5 bases). V lost 0 bases and J 5 bases, leaving 14 bases between the germline ends. The CDR3 sequence is 16 residues long. The germline gives CDR1 SGDLS, CDR2 YYNGEE.

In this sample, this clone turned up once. The CDR3 nucleotides are TGCGCCAGCAGCTTTGAGGGATCCGGGGAGCTGTTTTTT. Protein sequence: CASSFEGSGELFF. The chain has TRBV5-1 and TRBJ2-2; D is possibly TRBD2 (5 bases). V lost 2 bases to trimming and J lost 6 bases, with 8 bases between them. The CDR3 runs to 13 residues. Germline CDR1 and CDR2: SGHRS and YFSETQ.

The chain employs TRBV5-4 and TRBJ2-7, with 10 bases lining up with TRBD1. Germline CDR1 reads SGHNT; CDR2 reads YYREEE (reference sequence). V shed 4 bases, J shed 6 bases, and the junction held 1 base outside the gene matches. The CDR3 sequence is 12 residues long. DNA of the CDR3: TGTGCCAGCAGCGGGACAGGGGCCGAGCAGTACTTC. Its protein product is CASSGTGAEQYF. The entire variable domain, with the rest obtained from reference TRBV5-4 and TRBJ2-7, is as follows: ETGVTQSPTHLIKTRGQQVTLRCSSQSGHNTVSWYQQALGQGPQFIFQYYREEENGRGNFPPRFSGLQFPNYSSELNVNALELDDSALYLCASSGTGAEQYFGPGTRLTVT.

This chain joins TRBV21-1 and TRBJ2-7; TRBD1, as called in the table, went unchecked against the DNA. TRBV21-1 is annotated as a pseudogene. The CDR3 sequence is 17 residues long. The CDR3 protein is CASSTFYRDRVNYEQYF. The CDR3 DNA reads TGTGCCAGCAGCACTTTCTACCGGGACAGGGTTAACTACGAGCAGTACTTC.

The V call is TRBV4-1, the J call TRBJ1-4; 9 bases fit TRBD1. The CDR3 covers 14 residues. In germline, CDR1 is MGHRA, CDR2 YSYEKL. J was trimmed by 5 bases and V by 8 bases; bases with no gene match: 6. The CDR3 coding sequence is TGCGCCAGCGATAAGGGGACAGGGAATGAAAAACTGTTTTTT. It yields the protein CASDKGTGNEKLFF.

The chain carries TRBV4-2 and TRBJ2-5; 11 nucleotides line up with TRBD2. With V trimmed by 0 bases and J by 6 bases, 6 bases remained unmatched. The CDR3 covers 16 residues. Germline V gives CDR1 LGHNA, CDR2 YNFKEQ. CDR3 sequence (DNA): TGTGCCAGCAGCCAAGATGTAGCGGGGGGGAGGAAGACCCAGTACTTC. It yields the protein CASSQDVAGGRKTQYF.

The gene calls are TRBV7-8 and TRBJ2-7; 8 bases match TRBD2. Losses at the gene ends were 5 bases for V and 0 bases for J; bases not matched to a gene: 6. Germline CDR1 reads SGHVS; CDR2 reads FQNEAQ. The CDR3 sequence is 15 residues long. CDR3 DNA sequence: TGTGCCAGCAGCACCAGCGGGAGCGCCTCCTACGAGCAGTACTTC. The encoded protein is CASSTSGSASYEQYF.

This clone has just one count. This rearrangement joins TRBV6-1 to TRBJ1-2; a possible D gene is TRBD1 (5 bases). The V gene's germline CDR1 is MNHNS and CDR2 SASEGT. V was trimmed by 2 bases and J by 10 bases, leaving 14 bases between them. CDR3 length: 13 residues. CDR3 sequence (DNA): TGTGCCAGCAGTGAATCCCCGACAGTTAACTACACCTTC. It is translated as CASSESPTVNYTF.

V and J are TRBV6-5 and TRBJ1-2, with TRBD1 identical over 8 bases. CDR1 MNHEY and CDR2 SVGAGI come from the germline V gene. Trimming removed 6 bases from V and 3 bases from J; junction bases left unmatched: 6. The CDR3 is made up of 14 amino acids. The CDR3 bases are TGTGCCAGCAGCAGGACAGGGCAGGACTATGGCTACACCTTC. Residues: CASSRTGQDYGYTF.

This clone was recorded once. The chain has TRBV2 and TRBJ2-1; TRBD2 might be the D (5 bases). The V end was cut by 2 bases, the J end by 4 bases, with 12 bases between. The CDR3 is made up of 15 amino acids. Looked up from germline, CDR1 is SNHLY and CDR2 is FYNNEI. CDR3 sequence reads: CASSESTGDYNEQFF. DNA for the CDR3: TGTGCCAGCAGTGAATCCACCGGGGATTACAATGAGCAGTTCTTC.